The T cell receptor beta chain under discussion was sequenced for a study of shared clonotypes between healthy human individuals. About the research overall: Used for every donor were three CD4 naive, three CD4 memory, two CD8 naive and one CD8 memory plate.

Naive-designated CD8 cells lacked CD45RO, were positively enriched for CCR7, and omitted terminally differentiated effector memory CD45RA+ cells. Looked up from germline, CDR1 is SEHNR and CDR2 is FQNEAQ (reference sequence). Trimming took 5 bases from V and 0 from J; bases not matched to a gene: 10. The CDR3 loop spans 18 amino acids. The protocol was immunoSEQ multiplex PCR, while the TCRdb copy is restricted to in-frame clones and leaves out a portion. Here the sample spans about 1,900,000 clones, approximately 94% being singletons. This receptor was identified in a man younger than 30 in good health. The specimen was naive CD8+ T cells sorted from blood. The chain is built from TRBV7-9 and TRBJ1-4; TRBD1 agrees at 9 bases. The CDR3 DNA follows: TGTGCCAGCAGCCGGACAGGGGCCGGGTGGGCAACTAATGAAAAACTGTTTTTT. It codes for CASSRTGAGWATNEKLFF.